The rows below give T cell receptor beta chains drawn from one sample of a study of blood T cell repertoires in COVID-19. The data were produced by immunoSEQ multiplex PCR, yet TCRdb's version contains in-frame clones alone and is incomplete. The data contain some 80,000 clones, more than 75% of them singletons. Sequencing input: peripheral blood. All receptors derive from a human donor in a cohort sampled during active COVID-19. Both conserved end residues are part of each CDR3. A D gene is named only where the DNA matches it firmly. Clone size, where shown, is once, few, many, or a class for clones that have expanded.

TRBV6-4,-,TRBJ1-1,-,15,TGTGCCAGCAACCTCGGGGGGGCTGTGAACACTGAAGCTTTCTTT,CASNLGGAVNTEAFF
TRBV6-2/TRBV6-3,-,TRBJ2-5,TRBD2,15,TGTGCCAGCAGTTACTCGTGGGAGGGTGGGGAGACCCAGTACTTC,CASSYSWEGGETQYF
TRBV19,once,TRBJ1-1,TRBD1,16,TGTGCCAGTAGCGATCCGGGACAGGGCCAGAACACTGAAGCTTTCTTT,CASSDPGQGQNTEAFF
TRBV7-2,-,TRBJ2-1,TRBD2,16,TGTGCCAGCAGCTTATCGGGTAGCGGGAGCTACAATGAGCAGTTCTTC,CASSLSGSGSYNEQFF
TRBV4-1,-,TRBJ2-7,TRBD1,18,TGCGCCAGCAGCCAAGACCCCCTCCGGACAGGGGTGGAAGACGAGCAGTACTTC,CASSQDPLRTGVEDEQYF
TRBV9,-,TRBJ1-2,TRBD1,16,TGTGCCAGCAGCGTCGGTCCCGGGACAGAGGACTATGGCTACACCTTC,CASSVGPGTEDYGYTF
TRBV4-3,-,TRBJ2-2,-,22,TGCGCCAGCAGCCAAGATCCCCTAAGGGAGTTCCGAATCTTCGCGAACACCGGGGAGCTGTTTTTT,CASSQDPLREFRIFANTGELFF
TRBV5-6,-,TRBJ2-4,TRBD1,18,TGTGCCAGCAGCTTGGAGGGCAGGGGGCTGGGGGCCAAAAACATTCAGTACTTC,CASSLEGRGLGAKNIQYF
TRBV7-9,-,TRBJ2-2,-,15,TGTGCCAGCAGCTTTGGAACAGCTAACACCGGGGAGCTGTTTTTT,CASSFGTANTGELFF
TRBV7-2,-,TRBJ1-1,-,16,TGTGCCAGCAGCTTCCGGGCCATAGCTGGGAGCACTGAAGCTTTCTTT,CASSFRAIAGSTEAFF
TRBV7-9,-,TRBJ1-1,-,15,TGTGCCAGCACCTCCAGGACGGGGGGGGGCACTGAAGCTTTCTTT,CASTSRTGGGTEAFF
TRBV11-2,-,TRBJ2-6,TRBD1,17,TGTGCCAGCAGCCATCGGGGACAGGGGGCTGGGGCCAACGTCCTGACTTTC,CASSHRGQGAGANVLTF
TRBV19,once,TRBJ1-2,-,14,TGTGCCAGTAGTATCGGCAGGGTGAACTATGGCTACACCTTC,CASSIGRVNYGYTF
TRBV2,-,TRBJ1-1,-,14,TGTGCCAGCGGAGGGCGGGTTGTCCTGACTGAAGCTTTCTTT,CASGGRVVLTEAFF
TRBV10-3,few,TRBJ2-7,-,14,TGTGCCATCAGTGAAGACAGGCCAACCTACGAGCAGTACTTC,CAISEDRPTYEQYF
TRBV19,-,TRBJ2-5,-,13,TGTGCCAGTAGTATCGAGGCGAAGGAGACCCAGTACTTC,CASSIEAKETQYF
TRBV18,once,TRBJ1-2,TRBD1,14,TGTGCCAGCTCAGCGGGACAGGGGAGTGATGGCTACACCTTC,CASSAGQGSDGYTF
TRBV7-2,-,TRBJ2-7,TRBD1,15,TGTGCCAGCAGCCACCAAAGGGACAGCACCTACGAGCAGTACTTC,CASSHQRDSTYEQYF
TRBV2,-,TRBJ2-3,-,14,TGTGCCAGCAGGGGGAGACAGGTGTCAGATACGCAGTATTTT,CASRGRQVSDTQYF
TRBV4-2,-,TRBJ2-5,TRBD2,21,TGTGCCAGCAGCCAACAGGGGAGGGCTAGCGGGAGCCCGTGGTACCAAGAGACCCAGTACTTC,CASSQQGRASGSPWYQETQYF
TRBV5-6,-,TRBJ2-7,-,13,TGTGCCAGCAGCCTAAAATGGACAGACGAGCAGTACTTC,CASSLKWTDEQYF
TRBV9,few,TRBJ2-1,TRBD1,15,TGTGCCAGCAGCTTAGGACAGGGGTTGAACAATGAGCAGTTCTTC,CASSLGQGLNNEQFF
TRBV5-1,-,TRBJ2-2,-,15,TGCGCCAGCAGCTCCCGGACAGGAGGGGCCGGGGAGCTGTTTTTT,CASSSRTGGAGELFF
TRBV7-9,-,TRBJ2-5,-,14,TGTGCCAGCAGCTTAGTAGGAGAACAAGAGACCCAGTACTTC,CASSLVGEQETQYF
TRBV5-6,-,TRBJ1-1,TRBD1,18,TGTGCCAGCAGCATTGGGACAGGAATACCCTTGGTGAACACTGAAGCTTTCTTT,CASSIGTGIPLVNTEAFF
TRBV5-4,-,TRBJ2-6,-,15,TGTGCCACCCAGCTTCAGGGTTCTGGGGCCAACGTCCTGACTTTC,CATQLQGSGANVLTF
TRBV19,-,TRBJ1-5,-,15,TGTGCCAGTAGTGACGGGGGTATCGGCAATCAGCCCCAGCATTTT,CASSDGGIGNQPQHF
TRBV7-9,-,TRBJ2-7,-,12,TGTGCCAGCAGCTTCGATAAAGCGCGGGAGTACTTC,CASSFDKAREYF
TRBV5-1,once,TRBJ2-5,TRBD2,15,TGCGCCAGCAGCTTGGATGCGGGAGTACAAGAGACCCAGTACTTC,CASSLDAGVQETQYF
TRBV11-2,-,TRBJ2-5,-,15,TGTGCCAGCAGCCCCCAGAGGGGAGCGGGAGAGACCCAGTACTTC,CASSPQRGAGETQYF
TRBV6-5,-,TRBJ2-1,-,11,TGTGCCAGCAGTCCCCGGTGGGAGCAGTTCTTC,CASSPRWEQFF
TRBV27,-,TRBJ2-3,TRBD2,19,TGTGCCAGCAGTTCCATCATAGCGGGGGGGGTTTCTAGCACAGATACGCAGTATTTT,CASSSIIAGGVSSTDTQYF
TRBV6-2/TRBV6-3,-,TRBJ2-1,TRBD2,15,TGTGCCAGCAGCCCCCTCCGAGCGGGAGTAGGGGAGCAGTTCTTC,CASSPLRAGVGEQFF
TRBV5-1,-,TRBJ1-2,TRBD1,14,TGCGCCAGCAGCGATGGGACAGGTGACTATGGCTACACCTTC,CASSDGTGDYGYTF
TRBV7-3,-,TRBJ2-3,-,13,TGTGCCAGCAGCGGTAGCGGCACAGATACGCAGTATTTT,CASSGSGTDTQYF
TRBV10-3,-,TRBJ1-2,TRBD1,13,TGTGCCATCAGTGCGACAGGGGATCTTGGCTACACCTTC,CAISATGDLGYTF
TRBV7-9,-,TRBJ1-2,-,16,TGTGCCAGCAGCTTAGTGGAGGGCACAGCTAACTATGGCTACACCTTC,CASSLVEGTANYGYTF
TRBV6-5,-,TRBJ2-1,TRBD2,16,TGTGCCAGCAGTTACTCGGCTAGCGGGAGCCGGAATGAGCAGTTCTTC,CASSYSASGSRNEQFF